This is a list of T cell receptor beta chains from one sample in a study of cytomegalovirus exposure and HLA in healthy donors. TCRdb's copy holds only in-frame clones and misses some; the assay was immunoSEQ multiplex PCR. The table includes tens of thousands of clones, 90% to 95% detected once. The sample was PBMCs. These receptors all come from a man between 18 and 35 years old in good health and CMV-seropositive. Both conserved end residues are part of each CDR3. The D gene is left open where the match is weak.

V,D,J,DNA,CDR3
TRBV5-4,NA,TRBJ2-3,TGTGCCAGCAGCCCGGGGGTTTGGGCGGGGCCCCTTAGCACAGATACGCAGTATTTT,CASSPGVWAGPLSTDTQYF
TRBV7-8,TRBD1,TRBJ1-1,TGTGCCAGCAGCTTAGTAACAGGGGTCACTGAAGCTTTCTTT,CASSLVTGVTEAFF
TRBV4-2,NA,TRBJ1-2,TGTGCCAGCAGCCAATTAGGGGACTATGGCTACACCTTC,CASSQLGDYGYTF
TRBV7-6,TRBD2,TRBJ2-1,TGTGCCAGCAGCGCCCAAGCGGGGTCCTACAATGAGCAGTTCTTC,CASSAQAGSYNEQFF
TRBV2,NA,TRBJ2-3,TGTGCCAGCAAGACTAGTCCTAGCACAGATACGCAGTATTTT,CASKTSPSTDTQYF
TRBV6-4,NA,TRBJ1-3,TGTGCCAGCAGTGACTCGAGGGGGTCCGCCGGGAACACCATATATTTT,CASSDSRGSAGNTIYF
TRBV25-1,NA,TRBJ2-5,TGTGCCAGCAGTGGAGAAGAGACCCAGTACTTC,CASSGEETQYF
TRBV13,NA,TRBJ2-3,TGTGCCAGCAGCTCCCCTCGGAGGAGCACAGATACGCAGTATTTT,CASSSPRRSTDTQYF
TRBV5-1,NA,TRBJ1-1,TGCGCCAGCCGTACAACCGGGGTGTCCACTGAAGCTTTCTTT,CASRTTGVSTEAFF
TRBV5-4,NA,TRBJ2-1,TGTGCCAGCAGCTTAGCTGGAGAAGACTACAATGAGCAGTTCTTC,CASSLAGEDYNEQFF
TRBV10-1,NA,TRBJ2-3,TGCGCCAGCAGTGAGTCGAAGGCGGCGAGGGGGGATACGCAGTATTTT,CASSESKAARGDTQYF
TRBV11-2,TRBD2,TRBJ2-5,TGTGCCAGCAGCTCCAGCGGGGACCCGGTGGAGGAGACCCAGTACTTC,CASSSSGDPVEETQYF
TRBV11-3,NA,TRBJ1-1,TGTGCCAGCAGCTTAGAGGCGACGGCTGGGGCCGAAGCTTTCTTT,CASSLEATAGAEAFF
TRBV6-1,TRBD1,TRBJ1-1,TGTGCCAGCAGATATACTGGGACAGGGTTGCCGGCTTTCTTT,CASRYTGTGLPAFF